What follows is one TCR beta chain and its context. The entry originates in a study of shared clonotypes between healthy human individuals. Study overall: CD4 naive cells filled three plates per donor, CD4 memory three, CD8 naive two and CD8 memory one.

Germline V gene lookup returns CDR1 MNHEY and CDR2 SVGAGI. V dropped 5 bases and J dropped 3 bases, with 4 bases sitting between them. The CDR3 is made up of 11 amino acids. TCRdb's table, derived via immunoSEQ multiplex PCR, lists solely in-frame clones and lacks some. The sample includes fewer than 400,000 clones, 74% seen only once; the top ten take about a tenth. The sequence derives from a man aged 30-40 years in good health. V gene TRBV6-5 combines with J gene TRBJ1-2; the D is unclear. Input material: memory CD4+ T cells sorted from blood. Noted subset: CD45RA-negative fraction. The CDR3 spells CASSPDYGYTF. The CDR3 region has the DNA TGTGCCAGCAGTCCCGACTATGGCTACACCTTC.